These 27 T cell receptor beta chains were sequenced from one sample in a study of cytomegalovirus exposure and HLA in healthy donors. Use of 60 Vbeta and 13 Jbeta primers characterized the PCR. TCRdb's table, derived via immunoSEQ multiplex PCR, lists solely in-frame clones and lacks some. Its table records tens of thousands of clones. Sequenced sample: PBMCs. The receptors shown here come from a man aged 18 to 29 in good health and CMV-seropositive.

V gene TRBV9 combines with J gene TRBJ2-1; 9 bases agree with TRBD2. The germline CDR1 and CDR2 sequences are SGDLS and YYNGEE. This CDR3 region has 14 residues. The ends lost 0 bases at V and 9 bases at J; junction bases unmatched: 4. CDR3 region: CASSVAAGGVEQFF. CDR3 in DNA: TGTGCCAGCAGCGTAGCGGCGGGAGGGGTTGAGCAGTTCTTC.

V usage is TRBV28 and J usage is TRBJ2-3, with TRBD1 matching 7 bases. Unmatched junction bases numbered 7, after V lost 5 bases and J lost 5 bases. Germline V gene sequence: CDR1 MDHEN, CDR2 SYDVKM. The CDR3 length is 14 residues. The CDR3 nucleotides read TGTGCCAGCAGTGCCGGGACAGCAATAGATACGCAGTATTTT. Encoded protein: CASSAGTAIDTQYF.

The rearrangement joins TRBV11-3 to TRBJ2-7; 15 bases line up with TRBD2. Germline V gives CDR1 SGHNT, CDR2 YENEEA. CDR3 size: 16 residues. Trimming took 5 bases from V and 2 from J; bases not matched to a gene: 4. CDR3 in amino acids: CASSPRTSGRAYEQYF. CDR3 coding DNA: TGTGCCAGCAGCCCCCGGACTAGCGGGAGGGCCTACGAGCAGTACTTC.

The chain recombines TRBV6-1 with TRBJ2-2; D unclear. The CDR3 runs to 14 residues. CDR1 is MNHNS and CDR2 is SASEGT in the germline V gene. Trimming pared 6 bases from V and 3 bases from J, leaving 11 bases between. CDR3 bases: TGTGCCAGCAGAGGTGCTAGTCACACCGGGGAGCTGTTTTTT. Protein sequence: CASRGASHTGELFF.

Note on this clone: The CDR3 does not close with the conserved phenylalanine or tryptophan, likely indicating a read error. The chain carries TRBV4-1 and TRBJ1-2; D perhaps matches TRBD1 (5 bases). Per germline, CDR1 MGHRA and CDR2 YSYEKL. With 0 bases removed from V and 0 bases from J, the gap between germline ends came to 11 bases. The CDR3 loop spans 16 amino acids. CDR3 sequence (DNA): TGCGCCAGCAGCCAAGATTTGGGGGGATCTAACTATGGCTACACCTCC. Translated, it gives CASSQDLGGSNYGYTS.

The chain employs TRBV29-1 and TRBJ1-2; 7 bases map to TRBD1. Trimming took 3 bases from V and 0 from J; bases not matched to a gene: 1. Per germline, CDR1 SQVTM and CDR2 ANQGSEA. The CDR3 spans 13 residues. The CDR3 here is CSVETGTNYGYTF. In DNA, the CDR3 is TGCAGCGTTGAGACAGGGACTAACTATGGCTACACCTTC. Full variable domain (outside the CDR3, taken from reference TRBV29-1 and TRBJ1-2): SAVISQKPSRDICQRGTSLTIQCQVDSQVTMMFWYRQQPGQSLTLIATANQGSEATYESGFVIDKFPISRPNLTFSTLTVSNMSPEDSSIYLCSVETGTNYGYTFGSGTRLTVV.

The chain combines TRBV18 with TRBJ2-7; D gene unclear. Germline-derived CDR1 and CDR2 are KGHSH and LQKENI. V was shortened by 3 bases and J by 1 base, with 7 bases between the two germline ends. There are 13 residues in the CDR3. The DNA of the CDR3 is TGTGCCAGCTCACCGGGCCGATCCTACGAGCAGTACTTC. This translates into CASSPGRSYEQYF.

The V gene is TRBV28, the J gene TRBJ1-1, with D possibly matching TRBD1 (5 bases). This CDR3 is 14 amino acids long. Germline lookup yields CDR1 MDHEN and CDR2 SYDVKM. Trimming pared 6 bases from V and 6 bases from J, leaving 17 bases between. The CDR3 region has the DNA TGTGCCAGCAGCCCAGCCTCCAGGGCCGCTGAAGCTTTCTTT. Its translation is CASSPASRAAEAFF. The full variable domain, its missing parts supplied by reference TRBV28 and TRBJ1-1, is DVKVTQSSRYLVKRTGEKVFLECVQDMDHENMFWYRQDPGLGLRLIYFSYDVKMKEKGDIPEGYSVSREKKERFSLILESASTNQTSMYLCASSPASRAAEAFFGQGTRLTVV.

V and J are TRBV19 and TRBJ1-2; D gene unclear. This CDR3 contains 14 residues. V was trimmed by 2 bases and J by 2 bases, leaving 9 bases between them. Germline assignment: CDR1 LNHDA and CDR2 SQIVND (reference sequence). DNA of the CDR3: TGTGCCAGTAGTATACTTTCGACAAACTATGGCTACACCTTC. Translating it yields CASSILSTNYGYTF.

The chain is built from TRBV6-5 and TRBJ2-7; TRBD1 agrees at 7 bases. V gave up 6 bases and J gave up 6 bases; unmatched junction bases: 5. The CDR3 runs to 12 residues. The germline V gene has CDR1 MNHEY and CDR2 SVGAGI. CDR3 in amino acids: CASRTTGAEQYF. The CDR3 DNA reads as TGTGCCAGCAGAACAACAGGGGCCGAGCAGTACTTC.

The V call is TRBV6-6, the J call TRBJ2-7, with 8 positions matching TRBD1. The CDR3 consists of 15 residues. V shed 6 bases and J 2 bases; nucleotides not matched to a gene: 9. Germline V gene sequence: CDR1 MNHNY, CDR2 SVGAGI (reference sequence). CDR3 in DNA: TGTGCCAGCAGACCCGGGACAGGTTCTCCCTACGAGCAGTACTTC. Protein: CASRPGTGSPYEQYF.

The CDR3 spells CASIPGVASAEGDTQYF. CDR3 coding DNA: TGCGCCAGCATCCCCGGGGTGGCTAGCGCCGAGGGGGATACGCAGTATTTT. V gene TRBV10-2 combines with J gene TRBJ2-3; D may be TRBD2 (6 bases). This CDR3 region has 17 residues. Trimming removed 7 bases from V and 6 bases from J, with 26 bases in between. Per the germline V gene, CDR1 is WSHSY and CDR2 is SAAADI.

The V and J genes are TRBV10-3 and TRBJ2-5; 9 nucleotides line up with TRBD1. The tail of the sequence fits TRBJ2-7 better, so the J call may be wrong. CDR1 and CDR2 from the germline V gene are ENHRY and SYGVKD. CDR3 size: 14 residues. Here the CDR3 DNA reads TGTGCCATCAGCGCCGGGACAGGGACCTACGAGCAGTACTTC. It translates to CAISAGTGTYEQYF.

The chain links TRBV28 to TRBJ1-2, with D uncertain. The CDR3 covers 13 residues. Germline V CDR1 and CDR2: MDHEN, SYDVKM. Between the trimmed V and J ends, which lost 1 base and 7 bases, there was a span of 10 bases. As DNA, the CDR3 is TGTGCCAGCAGTTTATCGTCCAGTGGTGGCTACACCTTC. This gives the protein CASSLSSSGGYTF.

With respect to this clone: One junction end does not reproduce the germline sequence, and a read error may be involved. The chain uses TRBV28 and TRBJ1-2; D uncertain. Germline V gene sequence: CDR1 MDHEN, CDR2 SYDVKM. The CDR3 extends over 13 amino acids. The CDR3 nucleotides are TGTGCCCGCAGTCAAGCAGGAAACTATGGCTACACCTTC. Residues: CARSQAGNYGYTF.

The CDR3 DNA sequence: TGTGCCAGCAGCGCTAGCGGGAGGGTTGATGAGCAGTTCTTC. It encodes CASSASGRVDEQFF. V is TRBV4-2 and J is TRBJ2-1; TRBD2 aligns across 12 bases. J lost 8 bases, V lost 5 bases, and 4 bases had no gene match. Per germline, CDR1 LGHNA and CDR2 YNFKEQ. This CDR3 is built from 14 residues.

The chain recombines TRBV19 with TRBJ1-2; D remains unclear. Germline assignment: CDR1 LNHDA and CDR2 SQIVND (reference sequence). The CDR3 is 16 residues long. The V and J ends lost 1 base and 8 bases respectively, with 20 bases between them. For the CDR3, the DNA is TGTGCCAGTAGTATAGTGAGGACTTACTTTCCGAGAGGCTACACCTTC. This gives the protein CASSIVRTYFPRGYTF.

The rearrangement joins TRBV25-1 to TRBJ2-7, with no clear D. V was cut by 10 bases and J by 3 bases, with 19 bases left in between. Germline lookup yields CDR1 MGHDK and CDR2 SYGVNS. The CDR3 length is 14 residues. For the CDR3, the DNA is TGTGCCACCTCCGATGACTCTTCCTACTACGAGCAGTACTTC. Amino acid sequence: CATSDDSSYYEQYF.

The gene calls are TRBV19 and TRBJ1-2; the match to TRBD1 covers 8 bases. This CDR3 has 13 amino acids. Unmatched junction bases numbered 5, after V lost 6 bases and J lost 5 bases. Germline loops: CDR1 LNHDA, CDR2 SQIVND (reference sequence). DNA for the CDR3: TGTGCCAGTAGCAAGGGACAGGTGTATGGCTACACCTTC. Its protein is CASSKGQVYGYTF.

This rearrangement joins TRBV27 to TRBJ2-5; 13 positions agree with TRBD2. CDR3 size: 14 residues. The junction had 7 bases not matched to a gene; V was cut back by 4 bases and J by 11 bases. Looked up from germline, CDR1 is MNHEY and CDR2 is SMNVEV (reference sequence). Here the CDR3 reads CASSSAGTSGIQYF. CDR3 DNA: TGTGCCAGCAGTTCAGCCGGGACTAGCGGGATACAGTACTTC.

The chain links TRBV7-2 to TRBJ2-1; tentative D call: TRBD2 (5 bases). The CDR3 runs to 15 residues. V was clipped by 8 bases and J by 4 bases, with 18 bases between them. The germline gives CDR1 SGHTA, CDR2 FQGNSA. As DNA, the CDR3 is TGTGCCAGCTACGGAGGCGTAGCAGGATACAATGAGCAGTTCTTC. This gives the protein CASYGGVAGYNEQFF.

This chain joins TRBV30 and TRBJ2-2; 10 bases align to TRBD1. The trim removed 8 bases at V and 8 bases at J, leaving 8 bases unmatched. The CDR3 totals 13 residues. CDR1 is GTSNPN, CDR2 SVGIG, per germline (reference sequence). CDR3 bases: TGTGCCGCCGACAGGGGGCTAGGAGGGGAGCTGTTTTTT. Protein product: CAADRGLGGELFF.

The V call is TRBV13, the J call TRBJ2-5; TRBD2 agrees at 10 bases. TRBJ2-7 matches the DNA end more closely, so the J call is doubtful. The CDR3 has 15 amino acids. Germline values: CDR1 PRHDT, CDR2 FYEKMQ (reference sequence). The CDR3, as DNA: TGTGCCAGCAGCAGTAGCGGGAGGCTTACCTACGAGCAGTACTTC. Amino acid sequence: CASSSSGRLTYEQYF.

The genes are TRBV2 and TRBJ1-1, with 7 bases that match TRBD1. Trimming took 0 bases from V and 11 from J; bases not matched to a gene: 6. This CDR3 contains 13 residues. Germline assignment: CDR1 SNHLY and CDR2 FYNNEI. The CDR3 nucleotides read TGTGCCAGCAGTGAAGCGGGGACAGTTGACGCTTTCTTT. Protein sequence: CASSEAGTVDAFF.

CDR3 nucleotide sequence: TGTGCCAGCAGCACGACAGACTTGAACACTGAAGCTTTCTTT. Protein: CASSTTDLNTEAFF. The genes are TRBV5-4 and TRBJ1-1, with TRBD1 as a possible D gene (5 bases). In germline, CDR1 is SGHNT, CDR2 YYREEE (reference sequence). The CDR3 covers 14 residues. Trimming left V 4 bases short and J 0 bases short, with 10 bases between.

This chain connects TRBV28 to TRBJ1-1; TRBD1 might be the D (5 bases). The CDR3 spans 13 residues. Germline V lookup: CDR1 MDHEN, CDR2 SYDVKM. V lost 10 bases, J lost 1 base, and 13 bases lay in between. The CDR3 protein is CAIDQGWNTEAFF. In DNA, the CDR3 is TGTGCCATTGATCAGGGATGGAACACTGAAGCTTTCTTT.

This chain connects TRBV5-1 to TRBJ2-7; D ambiguous. Germline lookup yields CDR1 SGHRS and CDR2 YFSETQ. The CDR3 sequence is 13 residues long. The ends were cut back, 0 bases at V and 8 bases at J, with 12 bases in the middle. The CDR3 DNA follows: TGCGCCAGCAGCTTGGAGGCCTTGCGGCAGCAGTACTTC. Amino acid sequence: CASSLEALRQQYF.